The present T cell receptor beta chain was sequenced within a study of T cell repertoires in cytomegalovirus infection. General study results and limits: Dominating the ex vivo response were TCR beta clonotypes that were CMV-specific and HLA-C-restricted.

Using its own MiXCR run on the reads, TCRdb lists one record per CDR3 protein. The sample shows 680,000 or so distinct CDR3 sequences, approximately 33% of them seen only once. This CDR3 spans 17 amino acids. Trimming stripped 3 bases from V and 4 bases from J, with 21 bases between. In germline, CDR1 is SGHVS, CDR2 FNYEAQ. Regarding this clonotype: No antigen is known for it.

This sample comprised cultured PBMCs, obtained from culture after CMV antigen stimulation. This rearrangement joins TRBV7-6 to TRBJ1-1, with D possibly TRBD1 on 6 matching bases. The clonotype originates from a human donor in good health (CMV status not recorded). Some clones in this sample may be carry-over from other donors' samples. The CDR3 reads CASSFRGGLEWSTEAFF. The CDR3 region has the DNA TGTGCCAGCAGCTTTCGCGGGGGGCTGGAATGGAGCACTGAAGCTTTCTTT.